This entry is about one T cell receptor (beta chain). This CDR3 spans 12 amino acids. V gave up 6 bases and J gave up 7 bases, with 12 bases separating them. The germline CDR1 and CDR2 sequences are SGHTS and YDEGEE. Documented treatment: randomized to nivolumab then ipilimumab (arm A) or the reverse (arm B). These data originate in a study of sequential checkpoint blockade in melanoma. Here immunoSEQ multiplex PCR was the method, and the copy in TCRdb shows in-frame clones only, minus some. The sample consists of tens of thousands of clones, 65% to 75% of them appearing once. The TCR comes from a human donor with melanoma. This chain links TRBV5-8 with TRBJ2-3; tentative D call: TRBD1 (5 bases). Material: CD8+ T cells sorted from blood (inferred from file names), obtained from a patient given nivolumab and ipilimumab in sequence. CDR3 sequence: CASNYGANTQYF. The CDR3 bases are TGTGCCAGCAACTATGGGGCTAATACGCAGTATTTT. The whole variable domain, filled in from reference TRBV5-8 and TRBJ2-3, reads EAGVTQSPTHLIKTRGQQATLRCSPISGHTSVYWYQQALGLGLQFLLWYDEGEERNRGNFPPRFSGRQFPNYSSELNVNALELEDSALYLCASNYGANTQYFGPGTRLTVL.